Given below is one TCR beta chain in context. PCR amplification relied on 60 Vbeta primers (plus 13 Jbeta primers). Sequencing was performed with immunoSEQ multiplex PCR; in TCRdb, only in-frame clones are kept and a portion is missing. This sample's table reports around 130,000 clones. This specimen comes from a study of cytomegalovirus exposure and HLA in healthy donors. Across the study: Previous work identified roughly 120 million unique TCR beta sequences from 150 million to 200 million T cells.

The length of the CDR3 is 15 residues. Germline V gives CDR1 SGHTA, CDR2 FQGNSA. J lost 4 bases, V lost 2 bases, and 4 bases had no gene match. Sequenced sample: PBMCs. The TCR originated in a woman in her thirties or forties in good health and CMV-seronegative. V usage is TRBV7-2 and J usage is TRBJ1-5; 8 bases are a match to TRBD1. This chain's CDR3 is CASSLSGTGNQPQHF. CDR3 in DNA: TGTGCCAGCAGCTTAAGTGGGACAGGTAATCAGCCCCAGCATTTT.